One and the same sample provided the 30 T cell receptor beta chains below, sequenced in a study of blood T cell repertoires in COVID-19. Produced via immunoSEQ multiplex PCR; TCRdb's table is partial and in-frame only. Among a few hundred thousand clones listed, 80% to 90% were seen once. Sequencing input: PBMCs or T cells enriched from blood (not recorded which). Receptors were obtained from a woman in her forties or fifties who had recovered from COVID-19.

CDR3 sequence reads: CASSPGGTAPYYTDTQYF. DNA for the CDR3: TGCGCCAGCAGCCCGGGAGGGACCGCCCCTTATTACACAGATACGCAGTATTTT. The chain couples TRBV5-1 to TRBJ2-3; 8 nucleotides line up with TRBD2. The germline V gene encodes CDR1 SGHRS and CDR2 YFSETQ. The CDR3 extends over 18 amino acids. The V gene end was trimmed by 4 bases and the J gene end by 2 bases; junction bases not matched to a gene: 15.

In the case of this clone: In the same sample, other DNA sequences code for this CDR3. This rearrangement joins TRBV6-5 to TRBJ2-5; weak D call: TRBD2 (7 bases). Deletions cut 0 bases from V and 5 bases from J, with 10 bases between. Per germline, CDR1 MNHEY and CDR2 SVGAGI. The CDR3 length is 14 residues. The CDR3 DNA sequence: TGTGCCAGCAGTTACTCGGGGGGGGGCGAGACCCAGTACTTC. Protein sequence: CASSYSGGGETQYF.

CDR3 loop: CASGNRVGMNTEAFF. The CDR3, as DNA: TGTGCCAGCGGTAACAGGGTGGGGATGAACACTGAAGCTTTCTTT. The V call is TRBV7-8, the J call TRBJ1-1; possibly TRBD1 for D (6 bases). From germline, CDR1 is SGHVS and CDR2 FQNEAQ. CDR3 length: 15 residues. The V end lost 8 bases, the J end lost 0 bases, and 16 bases lay between the germline ends.

This clone has just one count. The J gene is TRBJ1-1, the V gene TRBV6-5; D ambiguous. V lost 6 bases to trimming and J lost 4 bases, with 12 bases between them. There are 13 residues in the CDR3. Germline CDR1 reads MNHEY; CDR2 reads SVGAGI. CDR3 coding DNA: TGTGCCAGCAGCCGTTACTCGGGCACTGAAGCTTTCTTT. Encoded protein: CASSRYSGTEAFF.

The chain couples TRBV24-1 to TRBJ2-7, with 7 bases identical to TRBD1. J was trimmed by 1 base and V by 4 bases; bases with no gene match: 3. The CDR3 is 14 amino acids. Germline CDR1 is KGHDR and CDR2 is SFDVKD. CDR3: CATSDLTGSYEQYF. CDR3 nucleotide sequence: TGTGCCACCAGTGACCTGACAGGGTCCTACGAGCAGTACTTC.

The chain carries TRBV24-1 and TRBJ2-3, with D perhaps matching TRBD1 (7 bases). CDR3 length: 21 residues. The germline V gene has CDR1 KGHDR and CDR2 SFDVKD. Trimming shortened V by 0 bases and J by 10 bases, and 34 bases separated the two germline ends. The CDR3 nucleotides are TGTGCCACCAGTGATTTGCAGGGGGGAGACCCCCCACACGTGCCCCACGGCGCGCAGTATTTT. Translated: CATSDLQGGDPPHVPHGAQYF.

This chain uses TRBV4-1 with TRBJ1-6; no firm D call. Germline lookup yields CDR1 MGHRA and CDR2 YSYEKL. The V gene lost 0 bases and the J gene lost 5 bases, with 17 bases spanning the gap. This CDR3 is built from 18 residues. CDR3 sequence (DNA): TGCGCCAGCAGCCAAGATCTTCGAGGGCAGGTGAATAATTCACCCCTCCACTTT. This translates into CASSQDLRGQVNNSPLHF.

This clone was found once. The rearrangement links TRBV7-6 to TRBJ2-3; no definite D call. This CDR3 has 14 residues. Trimming left V 5 bases short and J 0 bases short, with 9 bases between. In germline, CDR1 is SGHVS, CDR2 FNYEAQ. In DNA, the CDR3 is TGTGCCAGCAGCCAGCGCGTAAGCACAGATACGCAGTATTTT. This translates into CASSQRVSTDTQYF.

The chain recombines TRBV7-9 with TRBJ2-7; weak D call: TRBD2 (6 bases). CDR1 is SEHNR and CDR2 is FQNEAQ in the germline V gene (reference sequence). The CDR3 runs to 15 residues. V was pared by 3 bases and J by 2 bases, with 14 bases between. CDR3 sequence reads: CASSFFSAGTYEQYF. CDR3 nucleotides: TGTGCCAGCAGCTTTTTTTCAGCGGGTACCTACGAGCAGTACTTC.

V and J are TRBV19 and TRBJ1-2; D possibly corresponds to TRBD1 (6 bases). V was trimmed by 3 bases and J by 2 bases, leaving 19 bases between them. CDR3 length: 17 amino acids. Germline V gene sequence: CDR1 LNHDA, CDR2 SQIVND (reference sequence). CDR3 sequence: CASSMDRHTYKNYGYTF. The CDR3 nucleotides read TGTGCCAGTAGTATGGACAGACACACGTACAAAAACTATGGCTACACCTTC.

This chain uses TRBV5-1 with TRBJ2-5; 9 bases agree with TRBD1. After removal of 0 bases from V and 5 bases from J, the junction contained 5 bases not matched to a gene. This CDR3 region has 15 residues. The germline V gene has CDR1 SGHRS and CDR2 YFSETQ. The CDR3 region is CASSLAGQGPETQYF. CDR3 bases: TGCGCCAGCAGCTTGGCGGGACAGGGTCCGGAGACCCAGTACTTC.

The J gene is TRBJ1-1, the V gene TRBV19, with 10 bases matching TRBD1. This CDR3 is built from 17 residues. CDR1 LNHDA and CDR2 SQIVND come from the germline V gene (reference sequence). J lost 0 bases, V lost 3 bases, and 7 bases had no gene match. In DNA, the CDR3 is TGTGCCAGTAGTATCTTTGAAGGGACAGGGGTGAACACTGAAGCTTTCTTT. Residues: CASSIFEGTGVNTEAFF.

The V call is TRBV28, the J call TRBJ1-1, with D possibly being TRBD1 (5 bases). The CDR3 consists of 14 residues. Trimming left V 2 bases short and J 11 bases short, with 18 bases between. Germline assignment: CDR1 MDHEN and CDR2 SYDVKM. In nucleotides, the CDR3 is TGTGCCAGCAGTTTAGAGATCCCGAAGGGGTGGGCTTTCTTT. It encodes CASSLEIPKGWAFF.

This clone occurred once. CDR3 coding DNA: TGTGCCAGCAGTTTACTCGGACAGGGCAATCAGCCCCAGCATTTT. Protein: CASSLLGQGNQPQHF. The chain joins TRBV28 to TRBJ1-5, with 7 bases identical to TRBD1. Trimming removed 2 bases from V and 2 bases from J; junction bases left unmatched: 3. Germline loops: CDR1 MDHEN, CDR2 SYDVKM. CDR3 size: 15 residues.

The sample holds one count of this clone. V and J are TRBV2 and TRBJ2-3, with D unclear. Trimming cost V 6 bases and J 4 bases, with 17 bases left between them. The CDR3 consists of 15 residues. Looked up from germline, CDR1 is SNHLY and CDR2 is FYNNEI. The CDR3 protein is CASSGLSRGADTQYF. The CDR3 DNA reads TGTGCCAGCAGCGGCCTATCGAGAGGTGCAGATACGCAGTATTTT.

This clone was seen a single time. The V call is TRBV19, the J call TRBJ2-3; TRBD1 might be the D (6 bases). V shed 4 bases and J shed 3 bases, with 20 bases lying between them. Germline V CDR1 and CDR2: LNHDA, SQIVND (reference sequence). This CDR3 region has 17 residues. The CDR3 here is CASSTLTGIPPTDTQYF. Written as DNA, the CDR3 is TGTGCCAGTAGTACCCTCACAGGGATCCCTCCGACAGATACGCAGTATTTT.

This clone was observed once. The gene calls are TRBV14 and TRBJ1-1, with 7 bases that match TRBD1. The CDR3 has 13 residues. The germline V gene has CDR1 SGHDN and CDR2 FVKESK. The junction had 0 bases not matched to a gene; V was cut back by 4 bases and J by 1 base. In nucleotides, the CDR3 is TGTGCCAGCAGCCGGGACAGGAACACTGAAGCTTTCTTT. Its protein product is CASSRDRNTEAFF.

The sample holds one count of this clone. J is TRBJ2-7 and V is TRBV3-1 (or the pseudogene TRBV3-2), with 7 bases lining up with TRBD1. Germline V lookup: CDR1 LGHDT, CDR2 YNNKEL (reference sequence). The V and J ends lost 4 bases and 6 bases, in that order; junction bases with no gene match: 3. The CDR3 totals 12 residues. The CDR3 nucleotides read TGTGCCAGCAGCCGACAGGGTGGCGAGCAGTACTTC. As protein: CASSRQGGEQYF.

This sequence joins TRBV10-3 and TRBJ2-7; 9 nucleotides line up with TRBD1. The V segment lost 4 bases and the J segment 9 bases; nucleotides outside the gene matches: 7. The CDR3 loop spans 13 amino acids. CDR1 ENHRY and CDR2 SYGVKD come from the germline V gene. The CDR3 DNA follows: TGTGCCATCAGTGGGACAGGGGTAGATGGGCAGTACTTC. Its protein product is CAISGTGVDGQYF.

This clone is a singleton in its sample. Here the CDR3 reads CATSRDRGRGSGYTF. The CDR3 coding sequence is TGTGCCACCAGCAGAGATCGGGGCAGGGGGTCTGGCTACACCTTC. The chain carries TRBV15 and TRBJ1-2; 7 nucleotides agree with TRBD1. The CDR3 is 15 amino acids. J was trimmed by 7 bases and V by 0 bases; bases with no gene match: 8. The germline V gene has CDR1 LNHNV and CDR2 YYDKDF (reference sequence).

The chain links TRBV9 to TRBJ2-2; the match to TRBD1 covers 9 bases. The length of the CDR3 is 20 residues. Germline V lookup: CDR1 SGDLS, CDR2 YYNGEE. V was pared by 0 bases and J by 1 base, with 13 bases of the junction left unmatched. Here the CDR3 DNA reads TGTGCCAGCAGCGTAGCTATACAGGGGGCGACTTATAGGAACACCGGGGAGCTGTTTTTT. Protein product: CASSVAIQGATYRNTGELFF.

V usage is TRBV19 and J usage is TRBJ2-1, with 9 bases aligning to TRBD2. V lost 9 bases to trimming and J lost 6 bases; unmatched junction nucleotides: 6. This CDR3 comprises 13 residues. Germline loops: CDR1 LNHDA, CDR2 SQIVND (reference sequence). As DNA, the CDR3 is TGTGCCAGCAGCGGGAGGATGGGCAATGAGCAGTTCTTC. As protein: CASSGRMGNEQFF. The variable domain in full, completed from reference TRBV19 and TRBJ2-1, reads DGGITQSPKYLFRKEGQNVTLSCEQNLNHDAMYWYRQDPGQGLRLIYYSQIVNDFQKGDIAEGYSVSREKKESFPLTVTSAQKNPTAFYLCASSGRMGNEQFFGPGTRLTVL.

J is TRBJ1-5 and V is TRBV19, with D uncertain. Trimming shortened V by 8 bases and J by 2 bases, and 16 bases separated the two germline ends. Per the germline V gene, CDR1 is LNHDA and CDR2 is SQIVND (reference sequence). The CDR3 has 15 amino acids. CDR3 in DNA: TGTGCCAGTCGAGTCACGGGTGTACGCAATCAGCCCCAGCATTTT. Translated, it gives CASRVTGVRNQPQHF.

This clone was seen once. The rearrangement links TRBV5-1 to TRBJ2-7; TRBD1 matches at 7 bases. The germline CDR1 and CDR2 sequences are SGHRS and YFSETQ. The J segment lost 4 bases and the V segment lost 2 bases, leaving 3 bases of the junction unmatched. The CDR3 length is 13 residues. The CDR3 here is CASSLGGQYEQYF. In DNA form, the CDR3 reads TGCGCCAGCAGCTTAGGGGGCCAATACGAGCAGTACTTC.

About this clone itself: This same CDR3 is encoded by further DNA sequences in the sample. V gene TRBV28 combines with J gene TRBJ2-7; a weak D match, TRBD2 (5 bases). Germline V gene data show CDR1 as MDHEN and CDR2 as SYDVKM. The CDR3 has 12 amino acids. V lost 4 bases, J lost 7 bases, and 11 bases lay in between. The CDR3 region has the DNA TGTGCCAGCAGTTCCCCTCCGGGAGAGCAGTACTTC. It codes for CASSSPPGEQYF.

J is TRBJ2-1 and V is TRBV11-2; the match to TRBD2 covers 16 bases. Germline CDR1 SGHAT, CDR2 FQNNGV. The J segment lost 7 bases and the V segment lost 5 bases, leaving 5 bases of the junction unmatched. This CDR3 spans 16 amino acids. The chain's CDR3 is CASSPGTSGRVNEQFF. DNA for the CDR3: TGTGCCAGCAGCCCGGGGACTAGCGGGAGGGTGAATGAGCAGTTCTTC.

This chain links TRBV14 with TRBJ1-3; 8 nucleotides align to TRBD1. J gave up 0 bases and V 2 bases, and 3 bases lay outside the gene matches. The germline gives CDR1 SGHDN, CDR2 FVKESK. The CDR3 has 16 residues. CDR3 coding DNA: TGTGCCAGCAGCCAACAGGGGGCTCGCTCTGGAAACACCATATATTTT. It yields the protein CASSQQGARSGNTIYF.

In this sample, this clone turned up once. This chain links TRBV5-1 with TRBJ2-7; 7 positions match TRBD2. This CDR3 has 15 amino acids. The ends lost 0 bases at V and 6 bases at J; junction bases unmatched: 9. Germline-derived CDR1 and CDR2 are SGHRS and YFSETQ. CDR3 coding DNA: TGCGCCAGCAGCTTGGGCGGGAGTCAATCATCCGAGCAGTACTTC. Its translation: CASSLGGSQSSEQYF.

The genes are TRBV18 and TRBJ1-1; maybe TRBD1 (6 bases). Per germline, CDR1 KGHSH and CDR2 LQKENI. V dropped 3 bases and J dropped 6 bases, with 14 bases sitting between them. The CDR3 is 14 amino acids. In DNA form, the CDR3 reads TGTGCCAGCTCACCGCAGGGGTCGATCGCTGAAGCTTTCTTT. It translates to CASSPQGSIAEAFF.

The V call is TRBV19, the J call TRBJ2-7; 11 bases line up with TRBD1. V was clipped by 7 bases and J by 0 bases; unmatched bases: 14. This CDR3 has 18 residues. Germline CDR1 and CDR2: LNHDA and SQIVND (reference sequence). The chain's CDR3 is CASTGGQGVFGSSYEQYF. The CDR3 DNA reads TGTGCCAGTACCGGGGGACAGGGGGTTTTTGGAAGCTCCTACGAGCAGTACTTC. The variable domain in full, completed from reference TRBV19 and TRBJ2-7, reads DGGITQSPKYLFRKEGQNVTLSCEQNLNHDAMYWYRQDPGQGLRLIYYSQIVNDFQKGDIAEGYSVSREKKESFPLTVTSAQKNPTAFYLCASTGGQGVFGSSYEQYFGPGTRLTVT.